This T cell receptor beta chain was observed in a study of TIL therapy for anti-PD-1-resistant metastatic lung cancer. As for the study in general: Tumors carried a median about 1.6 non-synonymous mutations per megabase.

Overall study results and limits: After infusion, TIL clonotypes partly replaced peripheral T cells and declined over months.

The sample's time point: pre-treatment sample, taken before nivolumab and TIL therapy. Adults with stage 4 NSCLC were enrolled in a phase I trial. The CDR3 spans 19 residues. Germline CDR1 is MNHNS and CDR2 is SASEGT. The J segment lost 7 bases and the V segment lost 2 bases, leaving 19 bases of the junction unmatched. The libraries were made with immunoSEQ v3. Survey-level samples got some 2 million read pairs; deep-level samples got roughly 4.5-6 million. Generated by immunoSEQ multiplex PCR, the TCRdb table keeps only in-frame clones and is missing some. The sample has about 59,000 clones, about 73% seen once. In the case of this clone: What it binds is unknown.

The sequencing used blood, collected at baseline. This chain joins TRBV6-1 and TRBJ1-4; 7 nucleotides line up with TRBD1. This sequence originates from a person aged 25 to 80 with non-small cell lung cancer. The DNA of the CDR3 is TGTGCCAGCAGTGAAACCGTCAGGGGGACGGAAATGGTCGGTGAAAAACTGTTTTTT. Amino acids: CASSETVRGTEMVGEKLFF.